These T cell receptor beta chains were read from a single sample in a study of blood T cell repertoires in COVID-19. Assay: immunoSEQ multiplex PCR; the TCRdb copy retains only in-frame clones and omits some. Among around 130,000 clones listed, approximately 84% were seen once. Material: PBMCs or T cells enriched from blood (not recorded which). The receptors were gathered from a woman aged 18-35 years who had been exposed to COVID-19. The CDR3 runs from the conserved cysteine through the conserved F or W. D genes are given only for firm matches. Size is omitted from some rows. Given values are once, few, many or a class for expanded clones.

D gene: NA
clone size: NA
V gene: TRBV5-5
J gene: TRBJ2-5
CDR3 protein: CASSLTGSQETQYF
CDR3 DNA: TGTGCCAGCAGCTTGACAGGTTCCCAAGAGACCCAGTACTTC

D gene: TRBD1
clone size: NA
V gene: TRBV30
J gene: TRBJ1-2
CDR3 protein: CAWRLTGGNYGYTF
CDR3 DNA: TGTGCCTGGAGACTGACAGGGGGGAACTATGGCTACACCTTC

D gene: NA
clone size: NA
V gene: TRBV7-9
J gene: TRBJ2-7
CDR3 protein: CASSSINEQYF
CDR3 DNA: TGTGCCAGCAGCTCTATAAACGAGCAGTACTTC

D gene: NA
clone size: NA
V gene: TRBV6-1
J gene: TRBJ2-7
CDR3 protein: CASSEQGTDEQYF
CDR3 DNA: TGTGCCAGCAGTGAACAGGGTACGGACGAGCAGTACTTC

D gene: TRBD2
clone size: once
V gene: TRBV25-1
J gene: TRBJ2-2
CDR3 protein: CASSELHLAGENTGELFF
CDR3 DNA: TGTGCCAGCAGTGAACTACACCTAGCGGGAGAGAACACCGGGGAGCTGTTTTTT

D gene: NA
clone size: many
V gene: TRBV21-1
J gene: TRBJ2-4
CDR3 protein: CASSSSKLGLARGYIQYF
CDR3 DNA: TGTGCCAGCAGTAGTTCTAAGCTAGGACTAGCCCGGGGGTACATTCAGTACTTC

D gene: NA
clone size: NA
V gene: TRBV4-1
J gene: TRBJ1-1
CDR3 protein: CASSQGNSAEAFF
CDR3 DNA: TGCGCCAGCAGCCAAGGTAATTCGGCTGAAGCTTTCTTT

D gene: NA
clone size: NA
V gene: TRBV6-2/TRBV6-3
J gene: TRBJ1-2
CDR3 protein: CASSYSGTPGSTF
CDR3 DNA: TGTGCCAGCAGTTACTCTGGGACTCCGGGCTCCACCTTC

D gene: NA
clone size: NA
V gene: TRBV29-1
J gene: TRBJ1-2
CDR3 protein: CSVPTVTYGYTF
CDR3 DNA: TGCAGCGTCCCGACAGTTACCTATGGCTACACCTTC

D gene: NA
clone size: once
V gene: TRBV5-8
J gene: TRBJ2-1
CDR3 protein: CASSRRREYNEQFF
CDR3 DNA: TGTGCCAGCAGCCGTCGTCGGGAGTACAATGAGCAGTTCTTC

D gene: TRBD2
clone size: NA
V gene: TRBV9
J gene: TRBJ2-3
CDR3 protein: CASSPSGDLSTDTQYF
CDR3 DNA: TGTGCCAGCAGCCCAAGCGGGGATCTAAGCACAGATACGCAGTATTTT

D gene: NA
clone size: NA
V gene: TRBV9
J gene: TRBJ1-2
CDR3 protein: CASSGHSPYGYTF
CDR3 DNA: TGTGCCAGCAGCGGCCACAGTCCATATGGCTACACCTTC

D gene: NA
clone size: NA
V gene: TRBV6-5
J gene: TRBJ2-3
CDR3 protein: CASRHGSGRTDTQYF
CDR3 DNA: TGTGCCAGCAGGCACGGGAGCGGCCGCACAGATACGCAGTATTTT

D gene: NA
clone size: NA
V gene: TRBV10-2
J gene: TRBJ2-1
CDR3 protein: CASRGQGSGEQFF
CDR3 DNA: TGCGCCAGCAGGGGGCAGGGTAGCGGTGAGCAGTTCTTC

D gene: NA
clone size: NA
V gene: TRBV28
J gene: TRBJ2-7
CDR3 protein: CASSLSGGAYEQYF
CDR3 DNA: TGTGCCAGCAGTTTATCTGGGGGCGCCTACGAGCAGTACTTC

D gene: TRBD1
clone size: NA
V gene: TRBV19
J gene: TRBJ1-2
CDR3 protein: CASSITGVNYGYTF
CDR3 DNA: TGTGCCAGTAGTATAACAGGGGTTAACTATGGCTACACCTTC

D gene: NA
clone size: NA
V gene: TRBV12-1
J gene: TRBJ2-5
CDR3 protein: CASSFVLAGQETQYF
CDR3 DNA: TGTGCCAGCAGCTTTGTTCTAGCGGGCCAAGAGACCCAGTACTTC

D gene: TRBD1
clone size: NA
V gene: TRBV29-1
J gene: TRBJ2-1
CDR3 protein: CSSQSGQVLHGEQFF
CDR3 DNA: TGCAGTTCCCAGAGCGGACAGGTCCTACATGGTGAGCAGTTCTTC

D gene: NA
clone size: few
V gene: TRBV18
J gene: TRBJ2-5
CDR3 protein: CASSPTVGETQYF
CDR3 DNA: TGTGCCAGCTCACCGACAGTGGGGGAGACCCAGTACTTC

D gene: TRBD1
clone size: once
V gene: TRBV6-2/TRBV6-3
J gene: TRBJ2-7
CDR3 protein: CASSYGGTGYYEQYF
CDR3 DNA: TGTGCCAGCAGTTACGGCGGGACAGGGTACTACGAGCAGTACTTC

D gene: NA
clone size: NA
V gene: TRBV18
J gene: TRBJ1-1
CDR3 protein: CASSPRVEEGTEAFF
CDR3 DNA: TGTGCCAGCTCACCGAGGGTGGAGGAGGGCACTGAAGCTTTCTTT

D gene: NA
clone size: once
V gene: TRBV7-9
J gene: TRBJ2-1
CDR3 protein: CASSPTQGSYNEQFF
CDR3 DNA: TGTGCCAGCAGCCCCACCCAGGGGTCCTACAATGAGCAGTTCTTC

D gene: NA
clone size: NA
V gene: TRBV19
J gene: TRBJ1-3
CDR3 protein: CASRASSGNTIYF
CDR3 DNA: TGTGCCAGTAGAGCCTCCTCTGGAAACACCATATATTTT

D gene: TRBD1
clone size: NA
V gene: TRBV15
J gene: TRBJ1-1
CDR3 protein: CATSSQTGAAQTEAFF
CDR3 DNA: TGTGCCACCAGCAGCCAGACAGGGGCAGCCCAAACTGAAGCTTTCTTT

D gene: TRBD2
clone size: NA
V gene: TRBV19
J gene: TRBJ2-3
CDR3 protein: CASSRALAGGTDTQYF
CDR3 DNA: TGTGCCAGTAGTAGAGCCCTAGCGGGGGGCACAGATACGCAGTATTTT

D gene: TRBD2
clone size: NA
V gene: TRBV5-4
J gene: TRBJ2-6
CDR3 protein: CASSWGGPSGANVLTF
CDR3 DNA: TGTGCCAGCAGCTGGGGGGGACCCTCTGGGGCCAACGTCCTGACTTTC

D gene: NA
clone size: NA
V gene: TRBV19
J gene: TRBJ1-1
CDR3 protein: CASSINLGGTEAFF
CDR3 DNA: TGTGCCAGTAGTATAAATTTGGGAGGCACTGAAGCTTTCTTT

D gene: TRBD1
clone size: few
V gene: TRBV18
J gene: TRBJ2-1
CDR3 protein: CASSPSLQGAGEQFF
CDR3 DNA: TGTGCCAGCTCACCGTCGCTACAGGGGGCTGGAGAGCAGTTCTTC

D gene: TRBD1
clone size: NA
V gene: TRBV5-1
J gene: TRBJ1-4
CDR3 protein: CASSQGANEKLFF
CDR3 DNA: TGCGCCAGCTCACAGGGGGCTAATGAAAAACTGTTTTTT

D gene: NA
clone size: once
V gene: TRBV3-1/TRBV3-2
J gene: TRBJ2-2
CDR3 protein: CASSQDRPRGRAGELFF
CDR3 DNA: TGTGCCAGCAGCCAAGATCGGCCTAGGGGGAGGGCCGGGGAGCTGTTTTTT

D gene: NA
clone size: NA
V gene: TRBV30
J gene: TRBJ1-5
CDR3 protein: CAWSPGSNQPQHF
CDR3 DNA: TGTGCCTGGAGTCCAGGGAGCAATCAGCCCCAGCATTTT

D gene: TRBD1
clone size: NA
V gene: TRBV11-2
J gene: TRBJ2-1
CDR3 protein: CASSLDPRTGGGEQFF
CDR3 DNA: TGTGCCAGCAGCTTAGATCCCCGGACAGGGGGTGGTGAGCAGTTCTTC

D gene: NA
clone size: NA
V gene: TRBV6-1
J gene: TRBJ1-2
CDR3 protein: CASSEPRDNLLYGYTF
CDR3 DNA: TGTGCCAGCAGTGAACCCCGGGACAACTTGTTGTATGGCTACACCTTC

D gene: NA
clone size: NA
V gene: TRBV27
J gene: TRBJ1-4
CDR3 protein: CASSFQFNDATNEKLFF
CDR3 DNA: TGTGCCAGCAGTTTCCAGTTTAATGATGCAACTAATGAAAAACTGTTTTTT

D gene: NA
clone size: NA
V gene: TRBV3-1/TRBV3-2
J gene: TRBJ1-5
CDR3 protein: CASSRIEGVSNQPQHF
CDR3 DNA: TGTGCCAGCAGCCGTATTGAGGGTGTAAGCAATCAGCCCCAGCATTTT

D gene: TRBD2
clone size: NA
V gene: TRBV11-3
J gene: TRBJ2-1
CDR3 protein: CASSAGGSYNEQFF
CDR3 DNA: TGTGCCAGCTCGGCGGGGGGGTCCTACAATGAGCAGTTCTTC

D gene: NA
clone size: NA
V gene: TRBV30
J gene: TRBJ1-1
CDR3 protein: CAWSDPPWGGLNTEAFF
CDR3 DNA: TGTGCCTGGAGTGACCCCCCGTGGGGGGGGCTGAACACTGAAGCTTTCTTT

D gene: NA
clone size: NA
V gene: TRBV7-9
J gene: TRBJ2-2
CDR3 protein: CASSSDSTRVDTGELFF
CDR3 DNA: TGTGCCAGCAGCTCAGACAGTACTCGTGTAGACACCGGGGAGCTGTTTTTT

D gene: TRBD1
clone size: NA
V gene: TRBV27
J gene: TRBJ1-1
CDR3 protein: CASSLSDRGTEAFF
CDR3 DNA: TGTGCCAGCAGTTTGAGCGACAGGGGAACTGAAGCTTTCTTT

D gene: TRBD2
clone size: NA
V gene: TRBV7-2
J gene: TRBJ2-3
CDR3 protein: CASSFLRGGSNAQYF
CDR3 DNA: TGTGCCAGCAGCTTCCTACGGGGGGGCTCCAACGCGCAGTATTTT

D gene: TRBD1
clone size: NA
V gene: TRBV15
J gene: TRBJ1-5
CDR3 protein: CATSKTTGESNQPQHF
CDR3 DNA: TGTGCCACCAGCAAAACTACAGGGGAGAGCAATCAGCCCCAGCATTTT

D gene: TRBD1
clone size: once
V gene: TRBV14
J gene: TRBJ1-4
CDR3 protein: CASSQGLQGANEKLFF
CDR3 DNA: TGTGCCAGCAGCCAAGGTCTCCAGGGGGCTAATGAAAAACTGTTTTTT